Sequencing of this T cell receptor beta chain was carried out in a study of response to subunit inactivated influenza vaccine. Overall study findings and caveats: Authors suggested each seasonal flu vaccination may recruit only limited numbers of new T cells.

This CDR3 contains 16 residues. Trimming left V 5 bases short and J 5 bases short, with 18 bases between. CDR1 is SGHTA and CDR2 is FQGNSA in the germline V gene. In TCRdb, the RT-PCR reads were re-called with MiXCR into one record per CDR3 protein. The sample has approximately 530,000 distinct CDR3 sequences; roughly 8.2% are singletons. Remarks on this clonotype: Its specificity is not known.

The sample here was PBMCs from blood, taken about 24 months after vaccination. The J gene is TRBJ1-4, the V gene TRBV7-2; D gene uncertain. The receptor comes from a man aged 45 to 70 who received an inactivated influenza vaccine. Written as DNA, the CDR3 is TGTGCCAGCAGCGTGATAAAGGGCAGCCCGAATGAAAAACTGTTTTTT. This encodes CASSVIKGSPNEKLFF.